This T cell receptor beta chain was documented in a study of shared clonotypes between healthy human individuals. Points from the study as a whole: Collection of samples was limited to blood; tissue repertoires likely differ. Clonotype sharing among the donors was expected to vary with sequencing depth.

This clone was detected only once. Its target is unknown. The study ran the assay at deep level. Clones were sequenced by immunoSEQ multiplex PCR, and TCRdb holds only the in-frame ones, with some missing. Of 2 million to 3 million clones in the sample, 93% were seen once. J lost 7 bases, V lost 0 bases, and 8 bases had no gene match. This CDR3 region has 16 residues. The germline gives CDR1 LNHNV, CDR2 YYDKDF (reference sequence). The sample comprised naive CD4+ T cells from PBMCs. Subset meaning: CD45RA+ positively selected. The TCR originated in a man aged 18 to 35 in good health. Some clones in this sample may be carry-over from other donors' samples. The rearrangement joins TRBV15 to TRBJ2-7; TRBD2 agrees at 11 bases. CDR3 loop: CATSRDGTSGLGEQYF. CDR3 nucleotide sequence: TGTGCCACCAGCAGAGATGGGACTAGCGGTTTAGGGGAGCAGTACTTC.